This TCR beta chain was documented in a study of cytomegalovirus exposure and HLA in healthy donors. This clone was seen more than once but under ten times. The PCR made use of 60 Vbeta and 13 Jbeta primers. This table comes from immunoSEQ multiplex PCR, and its TCRdb copy is limited to in-frame clones, with some not included. The table records 55,000 to 75,000 clones, 60% to 65% of them present only once. V shed 0 bases and J shed 2 bases, with 4 bases lying between them. Per the germline V gene, CDR1 is MRHNA and CDR2 is SNTAGT. There are 13 residues in the CDR3. What was sequenced was PBMCs. This chain connects TRBV6-4 to TRBJ1-2; no definite D call. The clonotype comes from a man aged 30 to 45 in good health and CMV-seronegative. The CDR3: CASSDSPNYGYTF. The CDR3 bases are TGTGCCAGCAGTGACTCTCCAAACTATGGCTACACCTTC.